This T cell receptor beta chain was sequenced during a study of cytomegalovirus exposure and HLA in healthy donors. Looking at the study overall: The 120 validation repertoires, a later analysis reported, used the same platform as the 700 or so repertoires from the first cohort.

Repertoires were generated with immunoSEQ multiplex PCR, while TCRdb's copy carries only in-frame clones and drops some. The sample contains 100,000 to 120,000 clones, around nine tenths of which appear only once. On this clone itself: Its antigen is not identified.

V lost 4 bases and J lost 3, with 11 bases in between. CDR1 SNHLY and CDR2 FYNNEI come from the germline V gene. This CDR3 has 14 residues. Study observations and caveats: For most TCR sequences rarity was the rule, although some public TCRs occurred in many donors. Subsequent analysis found a tendency for first-cohort TCR clusters to co-occur within the 95 to 150 validation repertoires. In vitro data verified a few CMV-associated chains as specific for CMV antigens.

The receptor comes from a woman aged 25 to 39 in good health and CMV-seropositive. The chain is built from TRBV2 and TRBJ2-3; TRBD1 might be the D (5 bases). The material sequenced was PBMCs. The CDR3 loop reads CASSGQGWTDTQYF. The CDR3 region has the DNA TGTGCCAGCAGTGGGCAGGGATGGACAGATACGCAGTATTTT. The complete variable domain, with remaining parts taken from reference TRBV2 and TRBJ2-3, reads EPEVTQTPSHQVTQMGQEVILRCVPISNHLYFYWYRQILGQKVEFLVSFYNNEISEKSEIFDDQFSVERPDGSNFTLKIRSTKLEDSAMYFCASSGQGWTDTQYFGPGTRLTVL.